Below, 6 T cell receptor beta chains from the same sample are listed, as sequenced in a study of blood T cell repertoires in COVID-19. This table comes from immunoSEQ multiplex PCR, and its TCRdb copy is limited to in-frame clones, with some not included. The sample shows around 300,000 clones, roughly 89% of them seen only once. The sequenced material came from peripheral blood. The origin of the receptors is a woman between 35 and 50 years old who had recovered from COVID-19.

This chain uses TRBV3-1 (or the pseudogene TRBV3-2) with TRBJ1-5; perhaps TRBD1 as D (6 bases). This CDR3 is 14 amino acids long. Germline values: CDR1 LGHDT, CDR2 YNNKEL (reference sequence). The ends were cut back, 3 bases at V and 1 base at J, with 7 bases in the middle. CDR3 nucleotide sequence: TGTGCCAGCAGCCACGGACAGAGCAATCAGCCCCAGCATTTT. Its protein is CASSHGQSNQPQHF.

The V call is TRBV29-1, the J call TRBJ1-1; tentatively, D is TRBD1 (5 bases). Per germline, CDR1 SQVTM and CDR2 ANQGSEA. The CDR3 contains 16 residues. The V end lost 5 bases, the J end lost 4 bases, and 23 bases lay between the germline ends. The CDR3 sequence is CSVPLNAVAGGTEAFF. CDR3 DNA sequence: TGCAGCGTTCCCCTAAATGCGGTGGCGGGGGGCACTGAAGCTTTCTTT. Full variable domain (rest looked up from reference TRBV29-1 and TRBJ1-1): SAVISQKPSRDICQRGTSLTIQCQVDSQVTMMFWYRQQPGQSLTLIATANQGSEATYESGFVIDKFPISRPNLTFSTLTVSNMSPEDSSIYLCSVPLNAVAGGTEAFFGQGTRLTVV.

V usage is TRBV28 and J usage is TRBJ1-5; possibly TRBD1 for D (5 bases). Trimming left V 6 bases short and J 4 bases short, with 16 bases between. The CDR3 loop spans 15 amino acids. Germline V CDR1 and CDR2: MDHEN, SYDVKM. The DNA for the CDR3 is TGTGCCAGCAGAGAGACAGAATTCGTTAATCAGCCCCAGCATTTT. It translates to CASRETEFVNQPQHF.

This clone has only one observation. The genes are TRBV5-1 and TRBJ2-5; D remains ambiguous. Germline V CDR1 and CDR2: SGHRS, YFSETQ. The V end was cut by 0 bases, the J end by 2 bases, with 8 bases between. CDR3 size: 14 residues. The DNA of the CDR3 is TGCGCCAGCAGCTTGGTAGCAGATCAAGAGACCCAGTACTTC. It is translated as CASSLVADQETQYF. Full variable domain (missing parts from reference TRBV5-1 and TRBJ2-5): KAGVTQTPRYLIKTRGQQVTLSCSPISGHRSVSWYQQTPGQGLQFLFEYFSETQRNKGNFPGRFSGRQFSNSRSEMNVSTLELGDSALYLCASSLVADQETQYFGPGTRLLVL.

CDR3 sequence reads: CASSTPGTKFNEQFF. The CDR3 coding sequence is TGTGCCAGCAGCACCCCGGGGACAAAATTCAATGAGCAGTTCTTC. The chain employs TRBV11-2 and TRBJ2-1, with D possibly matching TRBD1 (6 bases). CDR1 SGHAT and CDR2 FQNNGV come from the germline V gene. This CDR3 region has 15 residues. Trimming cost V 5 bases and J 6 bases, with 17 bases left between them.

The rearrangement uses TRBV29-1 and TRBJ2-3, with a possible D match to TRBD2 (5 bases). This CDR3 spans 15 amino acids. V was trimmed by 4 bases and J by 1 base, leaving 15 bases between them. Looked up from germline, CDR1 is SQVTM and CDR2 is ANQGSEA. CDR3 bases: TGCAGCGTTGGAGGGCTAGCTGGGGGCACAGATACGCAGTATTTT. It is translated as CSVGGLAGGTDTQYF.